One sample yielded the 19 T cell receptor beta chains listed below, sequenced in a study of T cell responses to AZD1222 COVID-19 vaccine. TCRdb keeps only in-frame clones here, not all; method: immunoSEQ multiplex PCR. The sample contains 120,000 to 150,000 clones, about 88% of which appear only once. Material: peripheral blood, obtained 28 days after the second AZD1222 dose. These TCRs come from an adult who received the AZD1222 COVID-19 vaccine.

This sequence joins TRBV7-3 and TRBJ1-2, with D hard to call. Looked up from germline, CDR1 is SGHTA and CDR2 is FQGTGA. Trimming took off 5 bases at V and 8 bases at J, with 18 bases between the two ends. CDR3 length: 14 residues. CDR3 coding DNA: TGTGCCAGCAGCACGGGTGGCTTACTGAGGGGCTACACCTTC. Protein: CASSTGGLLRGYTF.

V is TRBV21-1 and J is TRBJ2-2; TRBD2, as called in the table, went unchecked against the DNA. TRBV21-1 is a pseudogene locus. This CDR3 spans 18 amino acids. This chain's CDR3 is CASSQTSGRSPCTGELFF. As DNA, the CDR3 is TGTGCCAGCAGCCAAACTAGCGGGAGGTCCCCGTGTACCGGGGAGCTGTTTTTT.

J is TRBJ2-3 and V is TRBV3-1 (or the pseudogene TRBV3-2); TRBD1 is a possible D gene (5 bases). Looked up from germline, CDR1 is LGHDT and CDR2 is YNNKEL (reference sequence). There are 14 residues in the CDR3. V was shortened by 2 bases and J by 4 bases, with 10 bases between the two germline ends. Here the CDR3 DNA reads TGTGCCAGCAGCCAAAGATCAGGGCCAGATACGCAGTATTTT. This codes for CASSQRSGPDTQYF.

By sample share, this clone is medium-sized (0.01 to 0.1%). The gene calls are TRBV30 and TRBJ1-2; D call uncertain. The CDR3 consists of 13 residues. The germline V and J ends were trimmed by 1 base and 11 bases, with 17 bases remaining between them. Germline CDR1 reads GTSNPN; CDR2 reads SVGIG (reference sequence). In nucleotides, the CDR3 is TGTGCCTGGAGTGAGAGGTCGGTTCCGCAGTACACCTTC. Amino acids: CAWSERSVPQYTF.

The J gene is TRBJ1-3, the V gene TRBV6-5; D is undetermined. Germline lookup yields CDR1 MNHEY and CDR2 SVGAGI. The CDR3 has 15 residues. Trimming removed 6 bases from V and 2 bases from J, with 14 bases in between. The CDR3 is CASRDITEPGNTIYF. In DNA, the CDR3 is TGTGCCAGCAGAGATATTACAGAGCCTGGAAACACCATATATTTT.

V is TRBV5-6 and J is TRBJ2-7; D is undetermined. V gave up 4 bases and J gave up 3 bases, with 11 bases separating them. Germline assignment: CDR1 SGHDT and CDR2 YYEEEE. This CDR3 comprises 13 residues. The CDR3 bases are TGTGCCAGCAGCATACTAAACAGCTACGAGCAGTACTTC. This codes for CASSILNSYEQYF.

CDR3: CASSLWWQADNYGYTF. CDR3 nucleotides: TGTGCCAGCAGTTTATGGTGGCAGGCTGATAACTATGGCTACACCTTC. The chain recombines TRBV28 with TRBJ1-2; D is unclear. V gave up 0 bases and J gave up 1 base, with 12 bases separating them. Germline V gene lookup returns CDR1 MDHEN and CDR2 SYDVKM. CDR3 length: 16 residues.

This clone occurred a few times. The chain couples TRBV18 to TRBJ2-6; no clear D gene. Trimming cost V 3 bases and J 1 base, with 4 bases left between them. Germline lookup yields CDR1 KGHSH and CDR2 LQKENI. The CDR3 loop spans 14 amino acids. The CDR3 bases are TGTGCCAGCTCACCGGGGTCTGGGGCCAACGTCCTGACTTTC. It translates to CASSPGSGANVLTF.

This clone was detected only once. The rearrangement links TRBV6-1 to TRBJ1-6; D uncertain. CDR3 size: 12 residues. The germline V gene encodes CDR1 MNHNS and CDR2 SASEGT. V was pared by 2 bases and J by 9 bases, with 5 bases between. The CDR3 reads CASSENPSPLHF. CDR3 sequence (DNA): TGTGCCAGCAGTGAAAATCCTTCACCCCTCCACTTT.

The rearrangement links TRBV10-1 to TRBJ2-2, with D hard to call. CDR1 WNHNN and CDR2 SYGVQD come from the germline V gene (reference sequence). The V and J ends lost 6 bases and 4 bases respectively, with 12 bases between them. The CDR3 spans 14 residues. CDR3 DNA sequence: TGCGCCAGCAGCCTACTCATGGGCACCGGGGAGCTGTTTTTT. Protein product: CASSLLMGTGELFF.

The CDR3 region has the DNA TGTGCCAGCAGTACCGGGACAGCAAATTTGAACACTGAAGCTTTCTTT. Residues: CASSTGTANLNTEAFF. The chain uses TRBV6-2 or TRBV6-3 and TRBJ1-1; 7 bases are shared with TRBD1. The CDR3 is 16 residues long. V dropped 5 bases and J dropped 0; count of bases not matched to a gene: 9. From germline, CDR1 is MNHEY and CDR2 SVGEGT.

The J gene is TRBJ2-5, the V gene TRBV3-1 (or the pseudogene TRBV3-2); D possibly corresponds to TRBD2 (6 bases). Germline V gives CDR1 LGHDT, CDR2 YNNKEL (reference sequence). The V end lost 8 bases, the J end lost 2 bases, and 15 bases lay between the germline ends. This CDR3 is built from 14 residues. CDR3 DNA sequence: TGTGCCAGCCGCCTGGAGGGTAGGCAAGAGACCCAGTACTTC. Amino acid sequence: CASRLEGRQETQYF.

The J gene is TRBJ2-7, the V gene TRBV7-6; 7 nucleotides line up with TRBD1. The CDR3 consists of 15 residues. V lost 2 bases and J lost 1; bases outside the gene matches: 5. CDR1 and CDR2 (germline): SGHVS, FNYEAQ. CDR3 residues: CASSLFQDRSYEQYF. The CDR3 coding sequence is TGTGCCAGCAGCTTATTTCAGGACAGGTCCTACGAGCAGTACTTC.

This chain uses TRBV7-2 with TRBJ1-1; D is ambiguous. Germline V gives CDR1 SGHTA, CDR2 FQGNSA. Trimming removed 1 base at V and 0 bases at J, with 0 bases between. CDR3 length: 12 residues. CDR3 sequence reads: CASSLVNTEAFF. In DNA form, the CDR3 reads TGTGCCAGCAGCTTAGTGAACACTGAAGCTTTCTTT.

This chain uses TRBV7-9 with TRBJ1-1; TRBD1 aligns across 8 bases. After removal of 5 bases from V and 11 bases from J, the junction contained 7 bases not matched to a gene. The CDR3 extends over 12 amino acids. Per germline, CDR1 SEHNR and CDR2 FQNEAQ (reference sequence). The CDR3 protein is CASSRYTGGAFF. The CDR3 DNA is TGTGCCAGCAGCCGGTATACAGGGGGTGCTTTCTTT.

The gene calls are TRBV5-1 and TRBJ2-3; D is perhaps TRBD2 (6 bases). V lost 2 bases and J 3 bases, leaving 22 bases between the germline ends. The CDR3 contains 18 residues. CDR1 is SGHRS and CDR2 is YFSETQ in the germline V gene. CDR3: CASSFKDTIWGRTDTQYF. In DNA form, the CDR3 reads TGCGCCAGCAGCTTCAAGGATACCATCTGGGGGAGGACAGATACGCAGTATTTT.

The V gene is TRBV12-3 or TRBV12-4, the J gene TRBJ2-7; weak D call: TRBD2 (7 bases). The CDR3 extends over 12 amino acids. The V end was cut by 7 bases, the J end by 8 bases, with 15 bases between. The chain's CDR3 is CASTQGGAQQYF. CDR3 coding DNA: TGTGCCAGCACCCAAGGGGGGGCCCAGCAGTACTTC.

This chain links TRBV6-2 or TRBV6-3 with TRBJ1-1, with D perhaps matching TRBD1 (5 bases). Trimming removed 2 bases at V and 4 bases at J, with 14 bases between. Germline V gene sequence: CDR1 MNHEY, CDR2 SVGEGT. This CDR3 has 15 amino acids. This CDR3 is CASSYRSLGGTEAFF. The CDR3 DNA is TGTGCCAGCAGTTACCGATCCCTGGGGGGCACTGAAGCTTTCTTT.

The chain recombines TRBV10-3 with TRBJ1-5; tentatively, D is TRBD1 (6 bases). The V end lost 3 bases, the J end lost 5 bases, and 17 bases lay between the germline ends. CDR3 length equals 16 residues. Germline values: CDR1 ENHRY, CDR2 SYGVKD. CDR3 DNA sequence: TGTGCCATCAGTGATTTCCTGGACAGAGTAGATCAGCCCCAGCATTTT. Amino acid sequence: CAISDFLDRVDQPQHF.